This TCR beta chain was profiled in a study of T cell responses to AZD1222 COVID-19 vaccine. Study-level information: Pooled together were second doses at about 4 or about 12 weeks. Findings and limits, study-wide: AZD1222 recipients seropositive at baseline numbered only 6 or 7. Donors in the cohort were predominantly white British and more often female, and clonal diversity was possibly underestimated.

This table comes from immunoSEQ multiplex PCR, and its TCRdb copy is limited to in-frame clones, with some not included. The sample contains some 120,000 clones, roughly 87% of which appear only once. There are 15 residues in the CDR3. Germline V lookup: CDR1 SGHVS, CDR2 FNYEAQ. The V gene end was trimmed by 3 bases and the J gene end by 1 base; junction bases not matched to a gene: 4. To note about this clone: Antigen: not known.

The receptor was derived from an adult in good health. The specimen comprised peripheral blood, sampled on day 0 of AZD1222 vaccination. The chain has TRBV7-6 and TRBJ2-5; 8 nucleotides line up with TRBD2. CDR3 residues: CASSFTGGTQETQYF. Here the CDR3 DNA reads TGTGCCAGCAGCTTCACGGGAGGGACCCAAGAGACCCAGTACTTC.